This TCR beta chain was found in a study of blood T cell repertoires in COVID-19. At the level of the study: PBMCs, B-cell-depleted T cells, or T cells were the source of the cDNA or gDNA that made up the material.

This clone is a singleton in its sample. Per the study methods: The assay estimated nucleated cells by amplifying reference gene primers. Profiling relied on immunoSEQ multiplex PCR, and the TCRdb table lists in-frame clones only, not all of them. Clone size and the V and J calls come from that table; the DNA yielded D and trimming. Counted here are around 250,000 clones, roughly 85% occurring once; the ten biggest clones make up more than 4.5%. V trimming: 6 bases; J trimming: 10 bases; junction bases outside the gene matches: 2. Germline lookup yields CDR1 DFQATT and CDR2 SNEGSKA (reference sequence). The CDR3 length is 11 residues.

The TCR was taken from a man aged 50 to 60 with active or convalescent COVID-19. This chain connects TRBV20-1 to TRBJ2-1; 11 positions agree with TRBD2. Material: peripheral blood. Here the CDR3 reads CSALAGGEQFF. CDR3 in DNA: TGCAGTGCGTTAGCGGGAGGGGAGCAGTTCTTC.